A single sample gave rise to the 14 T cell receptor beta chains below, sequenced in a study of Ad26.COV2.S vaccination and SARS-CoV-2 variants. Produced via immunoSEQ multiplex PCR; TCRdb's table is partial and in-frame only. This table has about 180,000 clones, around 90% appearing once. The source was peripheral blood, collected after recovery from COVID-19. All receptors come from a human donor who had recovered from COVID-19.

About this clone: Additional DNA sequences in this sample encode the identical CDR3. The rearrangement uses TRBV12-3 or TRBV12-4 and TRBJ1-5; D is uncertain. Trimming cost V 7 bases and J 1 base, with 5 bases left between them. The CDR3 is 12 amino acids. The CDR3: CASTRSNQPQHF. The CDR3 region has the DNA TGTGCCAGCACCCGGAGCAATCAGCCCCAGCATTTT.

This chain uses TRBV5-1 with TRBJ2-7; 10 nucleotides line up with TRBD1. V shed 5 bases, J shed 5 bases, and the junction held 10 bases outside the gene matches. Germline assignment: CDR1 SGHRS and CDR2 YFSETQ. The CDR3 is 15 amino acids. The CDR3 DNA reads as TGCGCCAGCAGAAGGCCGGGACAGGGGATCAACGAGCAGTACTTC. Translated, it gives CASRRPGQGINEQYF.

This chain uses TRBV18 with TRBJ2-1; D is perhaps TRBD1 (5 bases). This CDR3 is 14 amino acids long. Trimming removed 4 bases at V and 6 bases at J, with 13 bases between. From germline, CDR1 is KGHSH and CDR2 LQKENI. The CDR3 loop reads CASSLSDRGNEQFF. In nucleotides, the CDR3 is TGTGCCAGCTCACTTTCAGACAGAGGCAATGAGCAGTTCTTC.

The chain uses TRBV5-6 and TRBJ2-1; TRBD2 matches at 8 bases. The germline V gene has CDR1 SGHDT and CDR2 YYEEEE. J was trimmed by 2 bases and V by 2 bases; bases with no gene match: 3. The CDR3 runs 15 residues. The CDR3 DNA follows: TGTGCCAGCAGCTTCCTAGCGGGTACCTACAATGAGCAGTTCTTC. Translating it yields CASSFLAGTYNEQFF.

The J gene is TRBJ2-6, the V gene TRBV19; D unresolved. Germline-derived CDR1 and CDR2 are LNHDA and SQIVND (reference sequence). The germline V and J ends were trimmed by 5 bases and 4 bases, with 3 bases remaining between them. CDR3 length equals 12 residues. DNA for the CDR3: TGTGCCAGTAGTCCAGGGGCCAACGTCCTGACTTTC. Its translation is CASSPGANVLTF.

The chain has TRBV19 and TRBJ1-1, with TRBD1 matching 7 bases. Germline V gene data show CDR1 as LNHDA and CDR2 as SQIVND (reference sequence). CDR3 length: 12 amino acids. Losses at the gene ends were 6 bases for V and 6 bases for J; bases not matched to a gene: 4. The DNA for the CDR3 is TGTGCCAGTAGCCAAGGACAGGCTGAAGCTTTCTTT. Residues: CASSQGQAEAFF.

The chain uses TRBV11-3 and TRBJ2-1, with 7 bases that match TRBD2. This CDR3 contains 15 residues. Germline CDR1 reads SGHNT; CDR2 reads YENEEA. J lost 7 bases, V lost 1 base, and 7 bases had no gene match. CDR3 protein: CASSLGGGLANEQFF. CDR3 sequence (DNA): TGTGCCAGCAGCTTAGGGGGGGGACTGGCTAATGAGCAGTTCTTC.

CDR3 protein: CASSVRGLADTQYF. CDR3 nucleotides: TGTGCCAGCAGTGTTAGGGGGCTGGCAGATACGCAGTATTTT. The chain is built from TRBV25-1 and TRBJ2-3, with TRBD1 matching over 7 bases. Germline V gene lookup returns CDR1 MGHDK and CDR2 SYGVNS. Trimming at V came to 4 bases and at J to 4 bases, leaving 5 bases not matched to a gene. CDR3 length: 14 residues.

The gene calls are TRBV6-5 and TRBJ1-5; the D gene is possibly TRBD1 (6 bases). CDR1 and CDR2 from the germline V gene are MNHEY and SVGAGI. V lost 0 bases and J lost 4, with 10 bases in between. This CDR3 region has 15 residues. The CDR3 nucleotides read TGTGCCAGCAGTTACTCTGGACAGTTTAATCAGCCCCAGCATTTT. Amino acid sequence: CASSYSGQFNQPQHF.

The V call is TRBV6-6, the J call TRBJ2-1, with 7 bases fitting TRBD1. The V segment lost 7 bases and the J segment 10 bases; nucleotides outside the gene matches: 10. The germline CDR1 and CDR2 sequences are MNHNY and SVGAGI (reference sequence). The CDR3 spans 13 residues. The CDR3 here is CASKGAVTSEQFF. For the CDR3, the DNA is TGTGCCAGCAAGGGGGCGGTAACGTCAGAGCAGTTCTTC.

V gene TRBV7-3 combines with J gene TRBJ2-5; no reliable D call. V lost 2 bases and J 7 bases, leaving 11 bases between the germline ends. CDR3 size: 13 residues. The germline V gene encodes CDR1 SGHTA and CDR2 FQGTGA. In DNA form, the CDR3 reads TGTGCCAGCAGCTTAGTAATTATGGGGACCCAGTACTTC. Translating gives CASSLVIMGTQYF.

This sequence joins TRBV6-5 and TRBJ1-5, with a weak D call TRBD1 (5 bases). CDR1 and CDR2 (germline): MNHEY, SVGAGI. V lost 0 bases and J 2 bases, leaving 8 bases between the germline ends. CDR3 size: 15 residues. CDR3 coding DNA: TGTGCCAGCAGTTACTCAGGGACGGGCAATCAGCCCCAGCATTTT. Its translation: CASSYSGTGNQPQHF.

This chain links TRBV28 with TRBJ2-5; perhaps TRBD2 as D (5 bases). V gave up 5 bases and J gave up 2 bases, with 18 bases separating them. Germline lookup yields CDR1 MDHEN and CDR2 SYDVKM. The CDR3 consists of 16 residues. The CDR3 sequence is CASSPEWAGGQETQYF. CDR3 sequence (DNA): TGTGCCAGCAGTCCTGAGTGGGCGGGTGGTCAAGAGACCCAGTACTTC.

In regard to this clone: Additional DNA sequences in this sample encode the identical CDR3. This rearrangement joins TRBV3-1 (or the pseudogene TRBV3-2) to TRBJ2-5; D not certain. Germline values: CDR1 LGHDT, CDR2 YNNKEL (reference sequence). V was shortened by 1 base and J by 1 base, with 4 bases between the two germline ends. The CDR3 spans 13 residues. In nucleotides, the CDR3 is TGTGCCAGCAGCCAAGGGGTCCAAGAGACCCAGTACTTC. This gives the protein CASSQGVQETQYF.